Described below is a single T cell receptor beta chain sequence and its context. Produced via immunoSEQ multiplex PCR; TCRdb's table is partial and in-frame only. The sample shows about 400,000 clones, roughly 87% of them seen only once. These data belong to a study of blood T cell repertoires in COVID-19. In germline, CDR1 is ENHRY, CDR2 SYGVKD. V gave up 5 bases and J gave up 2 bases, with 9 bases separating them. CDR3 size: 13 residues. The sequence derives from a woman in her 40s with acute COVID-19. J is TRBJ1-2 and V is TRBV10-3; the D gene is possibly TRBD1 (5 bases). Specimen: PBMCs or T cells enriched from blood (not recorded which). DNA of the CDR3: TGTGCCATCAGTATACAGGTCAACTATGGCTACACCTTC. Its protein product is CAISIQVNYGYTF.